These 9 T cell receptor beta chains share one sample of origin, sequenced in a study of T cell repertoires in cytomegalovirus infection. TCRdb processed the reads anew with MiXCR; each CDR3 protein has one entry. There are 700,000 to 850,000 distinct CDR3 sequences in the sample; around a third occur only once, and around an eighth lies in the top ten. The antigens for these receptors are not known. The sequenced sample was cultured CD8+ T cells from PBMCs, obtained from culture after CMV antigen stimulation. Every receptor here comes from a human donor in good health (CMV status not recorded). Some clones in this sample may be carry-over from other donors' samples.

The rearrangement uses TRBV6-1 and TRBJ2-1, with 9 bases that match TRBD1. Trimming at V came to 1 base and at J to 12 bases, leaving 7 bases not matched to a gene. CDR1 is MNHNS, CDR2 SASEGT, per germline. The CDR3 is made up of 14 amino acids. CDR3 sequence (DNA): TGTGCCAGCAGTGAAGGGGGGACAGGGTTGCGGCAGTTCTTC. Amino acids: CASSEGGTGLRQFF.

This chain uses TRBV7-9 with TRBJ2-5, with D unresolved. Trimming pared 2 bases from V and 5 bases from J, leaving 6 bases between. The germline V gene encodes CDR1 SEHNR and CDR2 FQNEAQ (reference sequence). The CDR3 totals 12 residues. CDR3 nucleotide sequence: TGTGCCAGCAGCTTATATAAGGAGACCCAGTACTTC. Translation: CASSLYKETQYF.

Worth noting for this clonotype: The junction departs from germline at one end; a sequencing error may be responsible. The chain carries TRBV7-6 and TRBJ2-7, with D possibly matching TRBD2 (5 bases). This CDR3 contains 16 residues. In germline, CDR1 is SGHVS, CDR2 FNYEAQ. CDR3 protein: CASSPQDSFRSDDQYF. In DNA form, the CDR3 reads TGTGCCAGCAGCCCTCAGGACTCTTTCAGGTCGGACGATCAGTACTTC.

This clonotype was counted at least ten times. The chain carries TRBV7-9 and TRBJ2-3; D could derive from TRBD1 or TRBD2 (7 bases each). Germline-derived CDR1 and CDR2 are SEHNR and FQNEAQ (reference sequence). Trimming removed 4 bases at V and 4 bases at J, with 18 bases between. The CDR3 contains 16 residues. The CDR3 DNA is TGTGCCAGCAGCTCCTCAGGGGAGGGGGCCTCAGATACGCAGTATTTT. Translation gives CASSSSGEGASDTQYF.

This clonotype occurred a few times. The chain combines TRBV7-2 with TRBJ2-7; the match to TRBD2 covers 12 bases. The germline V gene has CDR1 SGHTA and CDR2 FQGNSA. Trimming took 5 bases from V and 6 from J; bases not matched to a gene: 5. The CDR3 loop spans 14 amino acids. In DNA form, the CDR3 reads TGTGCCAGCAGCCCATGGACTAGCGGGGCCGAGCAGTACTTC. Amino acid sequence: CASSPWTSGAEQYF. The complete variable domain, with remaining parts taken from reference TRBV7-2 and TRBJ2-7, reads GAGVSQSPSNKVTEKGKDVELRCDPISGHTALYWYRQSLGQGLEFLIYFQGNSAPDKSGLPSDRFSAERTGGSVSTLTIQRTQQEDSAVYLCASSPWTSGAEQYFGPGTRLTVT.

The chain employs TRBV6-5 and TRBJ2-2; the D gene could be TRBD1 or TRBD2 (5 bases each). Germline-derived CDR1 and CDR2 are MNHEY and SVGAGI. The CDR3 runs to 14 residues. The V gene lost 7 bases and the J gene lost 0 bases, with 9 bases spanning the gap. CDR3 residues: CASTQGPNTGELFF. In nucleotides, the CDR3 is TGTGCCAGCACCCAGGGACCGAACACCGGGGAGCTGTTTTTT.

The CDR3 loop is CASKRRGAFYGYTF. The CDR3 DNA follows: TGTGCCAGCAAACGAAGAGGGGCTTTCTATGGCTACACCTTC. The gene calls are TRBV27 and TRBJ1-2, with D tentatively TRBD1 (5 bases). This CDR3 spans 14 amino acids. Per germline, CDR1 MNHEY and CDR2 SMNVEV (reference sequence). V was shortened by 7 bases and J by 4 bases, with 16 bases between the two germline ends.

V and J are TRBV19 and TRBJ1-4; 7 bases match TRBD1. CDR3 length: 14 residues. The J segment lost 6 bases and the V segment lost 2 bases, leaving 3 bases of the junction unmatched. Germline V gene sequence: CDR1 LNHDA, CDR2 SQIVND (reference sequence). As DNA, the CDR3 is TGTGCCAGTAGTATAAGGCAGGGGGATGAAAAACTGTTTTTT. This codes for CASSIRQGDEKLFF.

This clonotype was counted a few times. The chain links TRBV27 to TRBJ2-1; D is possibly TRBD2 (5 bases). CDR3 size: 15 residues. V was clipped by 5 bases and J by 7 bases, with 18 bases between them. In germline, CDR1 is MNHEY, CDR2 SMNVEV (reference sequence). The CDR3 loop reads CASSPFQGSRNEQFF. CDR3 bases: TGTGCCAGCAGTCCCTTTCAAGGGAGTCGTAATGAGCAGTTCTTC.